This T cell receptor beta chain was recovered during a study of cytomegalovirus exposure and HLA in healthy donors (dated by TCRdb to about 2017). For the study in its entirety: An earlier analysis of roughly 570 of the donors reported 250 to 300 Gb of sequence data and 95 million to 120 million unique TCR beta sequences obtained from around 190 million T cells. A separate validation cohort of about 110 different subjects was used in addition to the approximately 700-subject first cohort. Typing coverage differed by locus: A, B, C, DRB1 and DQB1 were typed in about 629-640 donors, DQA1 in roughly 500, DPA1 in around 600, and DPB1 in about 450. An earlier analysis of 587 of the donors used high-throughput TCR beta sequencing to judge whether each TCR beta V gene segment behaved as functional or pseudogenic. Genome-wide SNP genotypes for about three fifths of the roughly 700 donors were used in a later genetic analysis, which treated that subset as a discovery cohort. Both class I and class II loci were covered by HLA typing, at four-digit resolution. The study aimed to test whether cataloging public T cell receptors could reveal signatures of past pathogen exposure. Donor age, sex, ethnicity and CMV serostatus were collected together with the repertoire data. Because of strong linkage in the cohort, four or five DR-DQ haplotypes were treated as single units for association and clustering. In the later analysis, no new phenotypic data were used to find candidate immune exposures; instead, reliance was placed on TCR beta sequences and their occurrence across donors. A later analysis re-examined previously published TCR beta repertoires from hundreds of donors and added high-resolution HLA genotyping to investigate patterns of TCR occurrence. Approximately 330 gigabases of sequencing data and around 85 million unique TCR sequences made up an early release that covered approximately 700 HLA-typed donors. Of the roughly 400 genotyped donors, around 81% fell in the genetic ancestry cluster associated with self-reported Caucasian donors. The study profiled the T cell repertoires of around 700 subjects by immunosequencing and related them to cytomegalovirus serostatus. Among 398 genotyped donors of the cohort, an average of around 220,000 unique TCR beta nucleotide sequences was sequenced per donor, of which 15% to 20% were non-productive. All discovery cohort repertoires had been generated using a single sequencing platform. High-throughput TCR immunosequencing, statistical association of individual TCRs with disease status, and machine learning were combined to predict cytomegalovirus infection status.

Library preparation used the immunoSEQ multiplex PCR assay. For the multiplex PCR, a mixture combining 60 forward primers for TCR Vbeta segments and 13 reverse primers for TCR Jbeta segments was used. The CDR3 region of rearranged TCR beta genes was amplified from genomic DNA by a multiplex PCR assay. On the Illumina HiSeq System, the amplified TCR beta libraries were sequenced as 87-base-pair reads. In the paper's pipeline: A later analysis counted some 74 million unique TCR beta chains across the roughly 700 repertoires, and around 9.9 million of these chains were shared by at least two donors. Raw reads were error-corrected and collapsed into unique sequences with a nearest-neighbor algorithm that merged closely related sequences to remove PCR and sequencing errors. CDR3 sequences were aligned to IMGT reference sequences to assign V, D and J gene segments. For a sequence to be retained, a match of at least six nucleotides to both a V gene segment and a J gene segment was required. Rearrangements were called productive when the CDR3 lacked stop codons and stayed in frame with V and J; all others were non-productive. CDR3 was defined by IMGT convention, running from the second conserved V-encoded cysteine to the conserved J-encoded phenylalanine. The earlier analysis of more than 450 of the donors excluded sequences that lacked an unambiguous match to a single V gene segment. In an earlier analysis of approximately 590 of the donors, a V segment was called functional when productive rearrangements were above 56.7%, and segregating when the standard deviation between donors exceeded 5%. A statistical classification framework was developed to diagnose cytomegalovirus status using the catalog of TCR beta chain sequences. In a later analysis, V and J genes were assigned by comparing TCR nucleotide sequences against IMGT/GENE-DB human TR gene sequences. The TCRdist pipeline was used in a later analysis to assign CDR3 sequences and most-parsimonious VDJ recombination scenarios. In a later analysis, each TCR beta chain was defined by its CDR3 amino acid sequence together with its V-gene family, and reads lacking a unique V-gene family were excluded. A later analysis removed roughly 590 highly shared, low-generation-probability nucleotide sequences to deal with suspected cross-contamination and a sequencing artifact. In a later analysis, a clonal expansion index was calculated for each public chain from normalized within-repertoire ranks of inferred template counts. In a later analysis, generation probabilities were computed using a VDJ recombination model fitted to out-of-frame rearrangements, and the results were checked against IGoR. In a later analysis, TCR-TCR, TCR-HLA and TCR-CMV co-occurrence was scored with hypergeometric tests, and a repertoire-size bias correction was applied to TCR pairs. False discovery rates were estimated in a later analysis by permuting HLA or CMV assignments 20 times. In a later analysis, co-occurring TCRs were grouped using DBSCAN, with TCRdist sequence similarity added in when clustering inside HLA-allele-positive subsets. Repertoires with fewer than 30,000 or more than 120,000 public chains were left out of co-occurrence clustering, as were about five repertoires with anomalous nucleotide sharing. This immuneACCESS table, as held by TCRdb, lists in-frame sequences with V and J called but not all clones. Of the missing ones, under half trace to an unresolved V gene in checked studies; the others have no known cause. Clone size and V and J calls were adopted from that table, with D and trimming inferred from the DNA. The sample records over 130,000 clones, roughly 88% of which are singletons. 0.45% to 0.55% of the sample goes to the ten largest clones.

V trim: 5 bases; J trim: 5 bases; unmatched bases: 11. CDR1 and CDR2, looked up from the germline V gene, are SGHTA and FQGNSA. The CDR3 measures 17 amino acids from cysteine to phenylalanine. CDR3 DNA is the only sequence kept; it has 51 bases, read in frame from the first base. What the study reported, not specific to this receptor: A group of highly shared sequence variants was considered likely to be a technical artifact of the sequencing pipeline. In both the original and validation cohorts, the classifier was reported to diagnose cytomegalovirus status with high specificity and sensitivity. Specific HLA alleles were associated with over 15,000 TCR beta sequences at a false discovery rate of 0.05 in a later analysis. In a later genetic analysis, fewer N-insertions in productive TCRs were reported among donors in an Asian-associated ancestry cluster than the roughly 640-donor mean. HLA typing was unavailable for some donors at each locus, so association tests used only the typed subset. A few of the identified cytomegalovirus-associated TCR beta chains were confirmed in vitro to be specific for cytomegalovirus antigens. A total of 150 to 200 TCR beta chains were listed by the study as associated with cytomegalovirus. A further reported finding was that TCR beta sequences accurately predicted the HLA-A and HLA-B alleles for most subjects in the first cohort. Most TCR sequences were seen in very few donors, while some public TCRs were found in many individuals. Roughly uniform sequencing depth across donors was assumed in presence/absence analyses, although this assumption may not hold. Linkage disequilibrium might explain the correlated functional status among segregating V segments, but an unknown experimental factor could not be ruled out. A later analysis found that HLA-associated TCR beta chains were more clonally expanded and had lower generation probabilities than equally common non-associated chains. V-gene and J-gene trimming of TCR beta chains was associated with a missense DCLRE1C variant in a later genetic analysis, and the association was replicated in an independent cohort. The earlier analysis of approximately 590 of the donors excluded 15 to 20 rarely observed V segments, including chromosome 9 orphons, because counts were too low. In a later analysis, most CMV-associated TCR beta chains were found to appear HLA-restricted, with HLA associations seemingly driven largely by CMV exposure. Immune exposure information for the cohort was limited to CMV serostatus. In an earlier analysis of some 540 of the donors, most TCR beta V segments appeared in productive rearrangements about 87% or about 30% of the time, broadly matching IMGT annotations. According to the authors, the approach could potentially be generalized to other disease states and immunological phenotypes. Because the 87-base-pair reads could not distinguish some IMGT-functional V segments, including TRBV6-2 and TRBV6-3, those segments were excluded. According to a later analysis, TCR association rates differed among HLA loci, with DRB1 alleles showing the most associated TCRs and HLA-C alleles showing the fewest. This cohort had only TCR beta chains sequenced, and the lack of alpha or paired-chain data limited which features could be detected. When HLA alleles, especially DR and DQ, strongly co-occurred, attributing TCR associations to individual alleles was difficult. A later analysis reported that several top co-occurrence clusters appeared linked to parvovirus B19, influenza, CMV and Epstein-Barr virus.

The cohort comprised around 700 healthy bone marrow donors. All cohort members were sampled while nominally healthy, although unrecorded immune exposures were likely present. The donor was CMV seronegative and was included in the group of under 450 seronegative cohort members. Each donor provided a peripheral blood sample, and peripheral blood mononuclear cells were used for TCR beta sequencing. The Qiagen DNeasy Blood Extraction Kit was used to extract genomic DNA from the blood cell samples. Details on this clone: There is no known antigen for this receptor. No base quality values were provided; no much bigger clone lies one nucleotide off.

Recombination connected TRBV7-2 to TRBJ2-1, and 11 bases in between align with TRBD2. The receptor was isolated from a middle-aged woman in good health and CMV-seronegative. The sequencing input was PBMCs. This receptor has the CDR3 CASSLGPGTSGNNEQFF. The DNA sequence reads TGTGCCAGCAGCCTAGGCCCCGGGACTAGCGGAAACAATGAGCAGTTCTTC.